This T cell receptor (beta chain) was retrieved from a study of regulatory T cells in long-lasting Graves disease. Study-level findings and limits: Persistent Graves' patients showed a TCR diversity that was lower than that of newly diagnosed ones.

About this clonotype itself: Its specificity is unknown.

Arm-PCR of CDR3 regions with iRepertoire HTBI primers generated TCR beta libraries. TCRdb reprocessed the multiplex PCR reads with MiXCR, giving one entry per CDR3 protein. The sample has around 400,000 distinct CDR3 sequences, approximately 10% seen once. Time point defined: newly diagnosed GD, antithyroid drugs for less than 3 months. The TCR library was made from RNA that had been extracted from PBMCs in TRIzol. Roughly 8.4 milliliters of peripheral blood were drawn into EDTA tubes. This same sample was also taken into another study, of T cells in Graves' hyperthyroidism and ophthalmopathy. That report notes: Used for diagnoses were clinical symptoms, serum thyroxine and TRAb, thyroid ultrasound and orbital computed tomography.

Source: peripheral blood mononuclear cells (PBMCs), taken at new diagnosis, from a patient treated with antithyroid drugs. The sequence was obtained from a young woman with Graves disease.

The chain's CDR3 is CASSEIRYTQYF. The CDR3 nucleotides read TGTGCCAGCAGTGAAATCCGGTATACGCAGTATTTT. The chain couples TRBV2 to TRBJ2-3; D remains unclear. CDR1 and CDR2 from the germline V gene are SNHLY and FYNNEI. The CDR3 has 12 residues. V shed 2 bases and J shed 7 bases, with 7 bases lying between them.